The source of this T cell receptor beta chain is a study of T cell repertoires in urothelial bladder cancer. Using immunoSEQ multiplex PCR, the repertoire was profiled, and TCRdb retains in-frame clones only, with some absent. The sample has about 6,200 clones; 65% to 75% are singletons. The CDR3 has 14 amino acids. The germline V gene encodes CDR1 SGHRS and CDR2 YFSETQ. Deletions cut 4 bases from V and 2 bases from J, with 11 bases between. This clonotype originated in a human donor with urothelial carcinoma. The rearrangement uses TRBV5-1 and TRBJ2-3; maybe TRBD2 (6 bases). The sequenced material came from tumor-infiltrating cells from bladder cancer. The CDR3 coding sequence is TGCGCCAGCAGCGGAGCGGGTTACACAGATACGCAGTATTTT. Translating gives CASSGAGYTDTQYF.